The clone carrying this T cell receptor beta chain was seen more than once but under ten times. Its antigen is undetermined. The CDR3 sequence is 14 residues long. The trim removed 6 bases at V and 5 bases at J, leaving 8 bases unmatched. The sample belongs to a study of Graves' ophthalmopathy and Graves' hyperthyroidism. Study-wide findings and caveats: The majority of expanded thyroid clonotypes above 0.001 frequency also occurred in blood.

The TCR beta CDR3 regions underwent amplification from RNA transcripts. HTBI-primed first-round RT-PCR preceded second-round multiplex PCR. Each CDR3 protein gets one entry after TCRdb re-called the multiplex PCR reads with MiXCR. Of almost 750,000 distinct CDR3 sequences listed, approximately 40% are singletons. Among the exclusions were patients with other autoimmune diseases, uncontrolled infections, pregnancy or lactation. The source is an adult man with Graves' ophthalmopathy. The chain has TRBV12-3 or TRBV12-4 and TRBJ2-5, with 8 bases that match TRBD1. The sequenced sample was peripheral blood. CDR3 in amino acids: CASSQTGVFETQYF. The CDR3 DNA follows: TGTGCCAGCAGCCAGACAGGGGTGTTTGAGACCCAGTACTTC.